A selection of T cell receptor beta chains follows, all from one sample in a study of OX40 agonist ivuxolimab in advanced cancers. Measured with immunoSEQ multiplex PCR; TCRdb has only the in-frame clones, and not every one. The sample holds roughly 50,000 clones, roughly 86% seen once. The sample consisted of CD4+ or CD8+ T cells sorted from blood, taken in a trial of the OX40 agonist ivuxolimab. These TCRs come from an adult with an advanced solid tumor such as melanoma, head and neck, liver or kidney cancer. Each CDR3 is given without its conserved first and last residue. A row's size may be missing; if present it is once, few, many or a size class.

>TRBV6-5|-|TRBJ2-7
ASSDAGQGAYEQY
>TRBV6-6|-|TRBJ1-3
ASSRVSGNTIY
>TRBV7-6|-|TRBJ1-1
ASSLNDSPNTEAF
>TRBV7-2|-|TRBJ1-3
ASSSHGQGNGNTIY
>TRBV5-1|-|TRBJ2-7
ASSTDPSGGIDEQY
>TRBV5-1|-|TRBJ2-1
ASSLRTSGGYNEQF
>TRBV4-1|-|TRBJ2-5
ASSQEKLAGEKTQY
>TRBV5-1|-|TRBJ1-2
ASSPLQGYGYT
>TRBV30|-|TRBJ1-6
AWSQTPNSPLH
>TRBV2|-|TRBJ2-7
ASSETGSISYEQY
>TRBV4-1|-|TRBJ2-4
ASSQETRDRGNIQY
>TRBV4-3|-|TRBJ2-3
ASSHSGTAADTQY
>TRBV5-1|-|TRBJ1-1
ASRAGVDTEAF
>TRBV10-1|-|TRBJ2-7
ASSESGQPYEQY
>TRBV11-3|-|TRBJ2-2
ASRQGNTGELF
>TRBV5-1|-|TRBJ2-2
ASSSKSGGPNTGELF
>TRBV18|-|TRBJ2-5
ASSPPGRGETQY
>TRBV4-3|few|TRBJ2-1
ASSLTDRGHLF
>TRBV2|-|TRBJ2-3
ASRTDRAGTDTQY
>TRBV19|-|TRBJ1-1
ASSIGRGKVYTEAF